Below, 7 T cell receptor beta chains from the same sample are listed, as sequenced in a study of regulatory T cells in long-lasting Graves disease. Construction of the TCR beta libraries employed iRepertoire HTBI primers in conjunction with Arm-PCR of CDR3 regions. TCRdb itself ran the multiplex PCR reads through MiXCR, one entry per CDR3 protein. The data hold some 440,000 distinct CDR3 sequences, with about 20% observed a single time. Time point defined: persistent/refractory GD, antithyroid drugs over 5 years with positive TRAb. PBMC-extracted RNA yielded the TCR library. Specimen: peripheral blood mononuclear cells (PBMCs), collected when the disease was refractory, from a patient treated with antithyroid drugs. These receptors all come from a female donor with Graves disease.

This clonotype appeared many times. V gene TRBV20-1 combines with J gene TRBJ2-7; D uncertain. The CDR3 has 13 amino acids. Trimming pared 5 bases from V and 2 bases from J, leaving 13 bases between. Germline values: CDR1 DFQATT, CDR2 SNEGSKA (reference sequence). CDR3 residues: CSAAETLPYEQYF. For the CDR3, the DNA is TGCAGTGCTGCGGAAACTCTTCCCTACGAGCAGTACTTC.

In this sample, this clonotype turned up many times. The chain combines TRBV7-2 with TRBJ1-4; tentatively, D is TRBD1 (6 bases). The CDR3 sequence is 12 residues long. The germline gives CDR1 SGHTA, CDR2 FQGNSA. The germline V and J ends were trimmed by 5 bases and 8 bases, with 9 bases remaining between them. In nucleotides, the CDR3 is TGTGCCAGCAGCCCGCAGGGGGAAAAACTGTTTTTT. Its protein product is CASSPQGEKLFF.

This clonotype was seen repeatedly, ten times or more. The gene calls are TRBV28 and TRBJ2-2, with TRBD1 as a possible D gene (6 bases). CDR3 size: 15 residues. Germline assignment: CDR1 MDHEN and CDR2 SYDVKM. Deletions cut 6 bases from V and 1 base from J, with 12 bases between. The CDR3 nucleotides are TGTGCCAGCAGACGGACAGCACAGAACACCGGGGAGCTGTTTTTT. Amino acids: CASRRTAQNTGELFF. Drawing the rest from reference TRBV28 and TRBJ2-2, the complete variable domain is DVKVTQSSRYLVKRTGEKVFLECVQDMDHENMFWYRQDPGLGLRLIYFSYDVKMKEKGDIPEGYSVSREKKERFSLILESASTNQTSMYLCASRRTAQNTGELFFGEGSRLTVL.

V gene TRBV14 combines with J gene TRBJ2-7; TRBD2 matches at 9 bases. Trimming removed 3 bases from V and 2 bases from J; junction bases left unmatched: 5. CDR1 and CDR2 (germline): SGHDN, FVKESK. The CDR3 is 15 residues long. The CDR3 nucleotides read TGTGCCAGCAGCCACCTAGCGGGAACAACCTACGAGCAGTACTTC. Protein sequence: CASSHLAGTTYEQYF.

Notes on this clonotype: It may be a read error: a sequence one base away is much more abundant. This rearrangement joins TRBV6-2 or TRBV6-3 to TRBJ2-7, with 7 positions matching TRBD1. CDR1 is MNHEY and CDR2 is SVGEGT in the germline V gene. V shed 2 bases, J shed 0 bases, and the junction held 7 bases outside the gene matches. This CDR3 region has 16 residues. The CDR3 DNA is TGTGCCAGCAGTTACCCTGGGACAGCCAACTCCTACGAGCAGTACTTC. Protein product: CASSYPGTANSYEQYF.

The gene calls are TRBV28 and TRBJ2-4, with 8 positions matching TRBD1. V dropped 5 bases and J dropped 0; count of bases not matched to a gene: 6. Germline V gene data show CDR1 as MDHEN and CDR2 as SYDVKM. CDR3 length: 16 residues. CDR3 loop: CASSLGTGLAKNIQYF. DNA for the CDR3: TGTGCCAGCAGTCTGGGGACAGGACTAGCCAAAAACATTCAGTACTTC.

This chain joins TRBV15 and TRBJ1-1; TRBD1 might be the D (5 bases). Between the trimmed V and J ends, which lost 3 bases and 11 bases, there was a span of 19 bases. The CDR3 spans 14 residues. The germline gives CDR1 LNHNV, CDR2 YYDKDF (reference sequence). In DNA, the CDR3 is TGTGCCACCAGCAGCCTCCTGGGACGTCCTCCGGCTTTCTTT. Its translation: CATSSLLGRPPAFF.